These 20 T cell receptor beta chains share one sample of origin, sequenced in a study of cytotoxic CD8 clonotypes in ibrutinib-treated CLL. Generated by immunoSEQ multiplex PCR, the TCRdb table keeps only in-frame clones and is missing some. This table has approximately 330,000 clones, roughly 80% appearing once. Sample: PBMCs, taken before ibrutinib treatment. The origin of the receptors is a human donor with chronic lymphocytic leukemia.

The chain is built from TRBV28 and TRBJ1-1; possibly TRBD1 for D (5 bases). Germline V gene lookup returns CDR1 MDHEN and CDR2 SYDVKM. The CDR3 length is 11 residues. V lost 10 bases and J lost 5, with 11 bases in between. CDR3 DNA sequence: TGTGCCACCTCAGGGCATACTGAAGCTTTCTTT. This gives the protein CATSGHTEAFF.

The chain carries TRBV6-4 and TRBJ2-2; D gene uncertain. Germline V gene lookup returns CDR1 MRHNA and CDR2 SNTAGT. Trimming cost V 2 bases and J 2 bases, with 6 bases left between them. The CDR3 is 14 amino acids. CDR3 region: CASSDRVNTGELFF. The DNA for the CDR3 is TGTGCCAGCAGTGACAGGGTTAACACCGGGGAGCTGTTTTTT.

The chain couples TRBV6-5 to TRBJ1-5; D might be TRBD1 (5 bases). This CDR3 is built from 15 residues. Trimming left V 5 bases short and J 0 bases short, with 11 bases between. Germline values: CDR1 MNHEY, CDR2 SVGAGI. The CDR3 loop is CASSARTSSNQPQHF. CDR3 DNA sequence: TGTGCCAGCAGTGCAAGGACATCTAGCAATCAGCCCCAGCATTTT.

V and J are TRBV9 and TRBJ2-7; tentatively, D is TRBD1 (5 bases). CDR1 is SGDLS and CDR2 is YYNGEE in the germline V gene. Trimming pared 4 bases from V and 2 bases from J, leaving 13 bases between. The CDR3 is 14 residues long. Here the CDR3 DNA reads TGTGCCAGCAGCATGGACATGACCCCCTACGAGCAGTACTTC. The encoded protein is CASSMDMTPYEQYF.

The V and J genes are TRBV29-1 and TRBJ2-7, with D perhaps given as TRBD1 or TRBD2 (5 bases each). Germline V gene data show CDR1 as SQVTM and CDR2 as ANQGSEA. This CDR3 is built from 14 residues. V lost 1 base and J 4 bases, leaving 14 bases between the germline ends. The DNA of the CDR3 is TGCAGCGTTGAAGGGGGGACGGAGGCTTACGAGCAGTACTTC. Translating it yields CSVEGGTEAYEQYF.

This clone was seen only once. The rearrangement joins TRBV9 to TRBJ2-1; 10 bases agree with TRBD2. Losses at the gene ends were 0 bases for V and 5 bases for J; bases not matched to a gene: 2. The germline V gene encodes CDR1 SGDLS and CDR2 YYNGEE. The CDR3 spans 15 residues. The CDR3 is CASSVAGTSDNEQFF. As DNA, the CDR3 is TGTGCCAGCAGCGTAGCCGGGACTAGCGACAATGAGCAGTTCTTC.

The genes are TRBV2 and TRBJ2-5, with 13 nucleotides matching TRBD2. J lost 3 bases, V lost 9 bases, and 4 bases had no gene match. Per germline, CDR1 SNHLY and CDR2 FYNNEI. There are 14 residues in the CDR3. CDR3 nucleotide sequence: TGTGCCAGTGGACTAGCGGGAGTCGAAGAGACCCAGTACTTC. Amino acid sequence: CASGLAGVEETQYF.

The rearrangement links TRBV2 to TRBJ2-1; D gene uncertain. This CDR3 is built from 12 residues. Germline assignment: CDR1 SNHLY and CDR2 FYNNEI. Trimming removed 6 bases at V and 15 bases at J, with 18 bases between. The CDR3 DNA reads as TGTGCCAGCAGCCCTTCGGGCCACACGGGGTTCTTC. It yields the protein CASSPSGHTGFF.

The chain joins TRBV11-1 to TRBJ2-7; D is perhaps TRBD2 (5 bases). Trimming stripped 10 bases from V and 7 bases from J, with 11 bases between. The CDR3 contains 10 residues. Germline V lookup: CDR1 SGHAT, CDR2 FQDESV (reference sequence). CDR3 residues: CATRGSEQYF. Written as DNA, the CDR3 is TGTGCCACCAGAGGGAGTGAGCAGTACTTC.

The chain recombines TRBV15 with TRBJ2-3, with 13 bases matching TRBD2. Losses at the gene ends were 3 bases for V and 5 bases for J; bases not matched to a gene: 5. CDR3 length: 16 amino acids. In germline, CDR1 is LNHNV, CDR2 YYDKDF (reference sequence). The CDR3 DNA is TGTGCCACCAGCAGTGGACTAGCGGGAGCTGTAGATACGCAGTATTTT. The encoded protein is CATSSGLAGAVDTQYF.

The chain links TRBV28 to TRBJ2-7, with a possible D match to TRBD2 (5 bases). Deletions cut 5 bases from V and 0 bases from J, with 17 bases between. Germline V gene sequence: CDR1 MDHEN, CDR2 SYDVKM. This CDR3 is built from 16 residues. In DNA, the CDR3 is TGTGCCAGCAGTCCCCCCGGCCGGGGAAGCTCCTACGAGCAGTACTTC. Its protein product is CASSPPGRGSSYEQYF.

This clone was seen only once. The rearrangement joins TRBV5-6 to TRBJ2-1, with 10 bases fitting TRBD2. The V segment lost 1 base and the J segment 4 bases; nucleotides outside the gene matches: 14. Germline V CDR1 and CDR2: SGHDT, YYEEEE. The CDR3 spans 19 residues. The CDR3 here is CASSLRRGQTSGTYNEQFF. Written as DNA, the CDR3 is TGTGCCAGCAGCTTGCGCAGGGGGCAAACTAGCGGGACATACAATGAGCAGTTCTTC.

The gene calls are TRBV5-4 and TRBJ1-2; no definite D call. CDR3 length: 13 residues. Germline V gene sequence: CDR1 SGHNT, CDR2 YYREEE (reference sequence). V was clipped by 1 base and J by 2 bases, with 6 bases between them. The CDR3 DNA reads as TGTGCCAGCAGCTTGAACAGCAACTATGGCTACACCTTC. This translates into CASSLNSNYGYTF.

The chain combines TRBV19 with TRBJ1-4; 7 bases match TRBD1. Per the germline V gene, CDR1 is LNHDA and CDR2 is SQIVND (reference sequence). There are 14 residues in the CDR3. J gave up 7 bases and V 4 bases, and 6 bases lay outside the gene matches. CDR3 sequence (DNA): TGTGCCAGTAGTAACAGGGGCCTTGGTGAAAAACTGTTTTTT. This translates into CASSNRGLGEKLFF.

The rearrangement uses TRBV10-3 and TRBJ1-2, with 7 bases matching TRBD1. This CDR3 spans 13 amino acids. The J segment lost 6 bases and the V segment lost 4 bases, leaving 5 bases of the junction unmatched. Germline V gives CDR1 ENHRY, CDR2 SYGVKD. Written as DNA, the CDR3 is TGTGCCATCAGTGTGCAGGGGGATCATGGCTACACCTTC. This codes for CAISVQGDHGYTF.

The rearrangement uses TRBV19 and TRBJ2-1; the D call may be TRBD1 or TRBD2 (5 bases each). The CDR3 runs 14 residues. CDR1 and CDR2 (germline): LNHDA, SQIVND (reference sequence). V lost 4 bases to trimming and J lost 7 bases, with 14 bases between them. The CDR3 DNA reads TGTGCCAGTAGTACTAGAGGGGTCAGGAATGAGCAGTTCTTC. This gives the protein CASSTRGVRNEQFF.

The V and J genes are TRBV7-2 and TRBJ1-3; D gene uncertain. There are 14 residues in the CDR3. CDR1 and CDR2 (germline): SGHTA, FQGNSA. Trimming left V 2 bases short and J 2 bases short, with 7 bases between. The DNA of the CDR3 is TGTGCCAGCAGCTTATGGGGTACTGGAAACACCATATATTTT. It is translated as CASSLWGTGNTIYF.

A few counts support this clone. V and J are TRBV7-2 and TRBJ2-7; TRBD2 matches at 12 bases. The CDR3 has 16 amino acids. The germline gives CDR1 SGHTA, CDR2 FQGNSA. V was clipped by 2 bases and J by 7 bases; unmatched bases: 9. The CDR3 bases are TGTGCCAGCAGCTTATCGACTAGCGGGAGTTTAAATGAGCAGTACTTC. This sequence encodes CASSLSTSGSLNEQYF.

This clone was detected only once. The chain employs TRBV28 and TRBJ1-4; D is possibly TRBD1 (6 bases). Germline lookup yields CDR1 MDHEN and CDR2 SYDVKM. CDR3 length: 14 amino acids. V was pared by 7 bases and J by 7 bases, with 16 bases between. CDR3 DNA sequence: TGTGCCAGCATACAGGGAGGAGGAGTTGAAAAACTGTTTTTT. Translated: CASIQGGGVEKLFF. The complete variable domain, with remaining parts taken from reference TRBV28 and TRBJ1-4, reads DVKVTQSSRYLVKRTGEKVFLECVQDMDHENMFWYRQDPGLGLRLIYFSYDVKMKEKGDIPEGYSVSREKKERFSLILESASTNQTSMYLCASIQGGGVEKLFFGSGTQLSVL.

The rearrangement joins TRBV18 to TRBJ1-2; 9 positions agree with TRBD1. In germline, CDR1 is KGHSH, CDR2 LQKENI. This CDR3 is built from 13 residues. Trimming removed 3 bases from V and 7 bases from J; junction bases left unmatched: 3. The chain's CDR3 is CASSPGQGAGYTF. CDR3 nucleotides: TGTGCCAGCTCACCGGGACAGGGTGCTGGCTACACCTTC.